This TCR beta chain was recovered during a study of blood T cell repertoires in COVID-19. Study background: From T cells, B-cell-depleted T cells, or PBMCs came the material, which was cDNA or gDNA.

Trimming cost V 7 bases and J 4 bases; bases outside gene matches: 9. The CDR3 covers 14 residues. The germline CDR1 and CDR2 sequences are SQVTM and ANQGSEA. This clone appeared many times. Produced via immunoSEQ multiplex PCR; TCRdb's table is partial and in-frame only. The table has hundreds of thousands of clones, roughly 91% seen once. Cohort 3 recovered donors had two negative PCRs, clearance, or symptom resolution. Sequenced: PBMCs or T cells enriched from blood (not recorded which). The chain couples TRBV29-1 to TRBJ2-1, with 8 bases aligning to TRBD2. The receptor was derived from a man aged 40-49 years who had recovered from COVID-19. Here the CDR3 reads CSADKGLEYNEQFF. The CDR3 nucleotides read TGCAGCGCTGACAAGGGACTAGAGTACAATGAGCAGTTCTTC.